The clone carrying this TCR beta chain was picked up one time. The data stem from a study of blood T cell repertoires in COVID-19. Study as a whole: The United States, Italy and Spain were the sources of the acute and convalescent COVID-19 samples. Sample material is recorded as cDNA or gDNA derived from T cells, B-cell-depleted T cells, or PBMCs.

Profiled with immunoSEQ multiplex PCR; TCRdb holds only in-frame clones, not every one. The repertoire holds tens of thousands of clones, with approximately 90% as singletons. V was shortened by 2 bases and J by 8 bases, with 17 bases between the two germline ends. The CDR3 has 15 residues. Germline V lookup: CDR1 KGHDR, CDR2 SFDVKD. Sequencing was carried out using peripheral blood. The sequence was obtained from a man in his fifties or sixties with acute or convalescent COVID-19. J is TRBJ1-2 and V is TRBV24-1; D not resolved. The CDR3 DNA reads TGTGCCACCAGTGATTCCCTAACAGCGGTCGGAGGCTACACCTTC. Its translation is CATSDSLTAVGGYTF.